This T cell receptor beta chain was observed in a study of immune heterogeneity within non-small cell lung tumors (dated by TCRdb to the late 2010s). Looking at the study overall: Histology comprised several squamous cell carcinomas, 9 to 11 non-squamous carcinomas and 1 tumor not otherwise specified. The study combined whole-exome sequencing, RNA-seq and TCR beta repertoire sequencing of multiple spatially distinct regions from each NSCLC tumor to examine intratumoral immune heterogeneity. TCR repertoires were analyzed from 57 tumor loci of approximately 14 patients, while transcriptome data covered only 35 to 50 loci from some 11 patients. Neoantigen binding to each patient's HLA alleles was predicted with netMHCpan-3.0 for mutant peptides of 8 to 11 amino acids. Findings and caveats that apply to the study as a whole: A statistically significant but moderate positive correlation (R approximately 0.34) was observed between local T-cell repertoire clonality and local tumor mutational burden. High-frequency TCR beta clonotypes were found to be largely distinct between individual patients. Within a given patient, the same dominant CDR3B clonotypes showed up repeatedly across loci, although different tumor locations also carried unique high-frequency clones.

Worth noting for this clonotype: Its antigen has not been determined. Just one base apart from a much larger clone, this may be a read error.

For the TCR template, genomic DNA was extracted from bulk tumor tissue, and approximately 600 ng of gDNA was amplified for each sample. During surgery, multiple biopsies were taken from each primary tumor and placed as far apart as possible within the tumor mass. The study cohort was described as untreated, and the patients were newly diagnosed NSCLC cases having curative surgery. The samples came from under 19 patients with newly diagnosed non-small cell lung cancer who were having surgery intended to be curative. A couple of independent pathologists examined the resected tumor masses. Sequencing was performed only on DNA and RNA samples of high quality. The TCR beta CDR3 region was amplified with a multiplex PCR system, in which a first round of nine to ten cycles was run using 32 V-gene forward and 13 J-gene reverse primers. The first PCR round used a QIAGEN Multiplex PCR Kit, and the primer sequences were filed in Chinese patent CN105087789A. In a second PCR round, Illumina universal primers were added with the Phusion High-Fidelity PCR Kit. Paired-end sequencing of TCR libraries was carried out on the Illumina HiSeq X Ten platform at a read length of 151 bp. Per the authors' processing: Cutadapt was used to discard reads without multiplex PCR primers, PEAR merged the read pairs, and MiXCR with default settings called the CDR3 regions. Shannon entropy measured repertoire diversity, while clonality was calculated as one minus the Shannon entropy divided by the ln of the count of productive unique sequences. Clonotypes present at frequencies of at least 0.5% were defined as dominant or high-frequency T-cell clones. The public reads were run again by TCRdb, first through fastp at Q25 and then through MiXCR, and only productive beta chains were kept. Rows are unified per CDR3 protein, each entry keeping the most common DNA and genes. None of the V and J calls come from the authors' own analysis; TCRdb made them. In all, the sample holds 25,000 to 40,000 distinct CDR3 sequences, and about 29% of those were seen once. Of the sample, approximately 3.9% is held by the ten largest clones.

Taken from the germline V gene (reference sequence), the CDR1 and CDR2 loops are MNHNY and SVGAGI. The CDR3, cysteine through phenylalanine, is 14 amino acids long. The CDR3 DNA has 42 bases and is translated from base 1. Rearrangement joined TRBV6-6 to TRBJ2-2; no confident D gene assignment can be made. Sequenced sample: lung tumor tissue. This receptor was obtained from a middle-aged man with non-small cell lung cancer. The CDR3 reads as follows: CASSHSAGTGELFF. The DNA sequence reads TGTGCCAGCAGTCACTCGGCAGGCACCGGGGAGCTGTTTTTT.